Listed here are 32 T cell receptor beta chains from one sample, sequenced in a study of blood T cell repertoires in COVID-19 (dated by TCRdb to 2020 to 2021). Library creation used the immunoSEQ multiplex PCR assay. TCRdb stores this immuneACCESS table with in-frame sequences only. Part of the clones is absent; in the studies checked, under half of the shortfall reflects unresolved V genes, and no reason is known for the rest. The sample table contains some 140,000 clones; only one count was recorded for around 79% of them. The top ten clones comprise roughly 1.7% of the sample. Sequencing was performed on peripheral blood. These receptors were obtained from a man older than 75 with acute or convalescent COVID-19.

CDR3 sequence: CASSLTPESHEAFF. CDR3 coding DNA: TGTGCCAGCAGTTTAACCCCGGAGAGCCATGAAGCTTTCTTT. This chain uses TRBV28 with TRBJ1-1; D not certain. Germline loops: CDR1 MDHEN, CDR2 SYDVKM. The V and J ends lost 2 bases and 7 bases respectively, with 14 bases between them. The CDR3 runs 14 residues.

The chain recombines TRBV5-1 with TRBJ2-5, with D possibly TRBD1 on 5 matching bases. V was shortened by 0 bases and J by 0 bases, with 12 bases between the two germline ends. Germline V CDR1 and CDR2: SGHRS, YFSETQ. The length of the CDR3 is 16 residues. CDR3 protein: CASSLGLGDDQETQYF. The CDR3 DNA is TGCGCCAGCAGCTTGGGTCTAGGGGATGACCAAGAGACCCAGTACTTC.

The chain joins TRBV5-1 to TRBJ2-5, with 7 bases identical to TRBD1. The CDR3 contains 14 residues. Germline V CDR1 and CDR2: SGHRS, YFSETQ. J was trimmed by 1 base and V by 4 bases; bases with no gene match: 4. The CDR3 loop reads CASSIQGSQETQYF. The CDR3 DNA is TGCGCCAGCAGCATACAGGGGAGCCAAGAGACCCAGTACTTC.

CDR3 DNA: TGTGCCAGTAACCCTGAGGACAGGATCTATGGCTACACCTTC. Its translation is CASNPEDRIYGYTF. The genes are TRBV19 and TRBJ1-2, with TRBD1 identical over 7 bases. Germline values: CDR1 LNHDA, CDR2 SQIVND (reference sequence). The CDR3 sequence is 14 residues long. Losses at the gene ends were 7 bases for V and 4 bases for J; bases not matched to a gene: 9.

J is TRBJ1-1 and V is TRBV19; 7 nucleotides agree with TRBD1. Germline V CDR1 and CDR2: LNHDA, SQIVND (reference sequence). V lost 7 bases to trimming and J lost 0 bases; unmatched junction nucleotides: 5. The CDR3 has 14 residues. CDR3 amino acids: CASTLGQLNTEAFF. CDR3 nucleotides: TGTGCCAGTACGTTGGGACAGTTGAACACTGAAGCTTTCTTT.

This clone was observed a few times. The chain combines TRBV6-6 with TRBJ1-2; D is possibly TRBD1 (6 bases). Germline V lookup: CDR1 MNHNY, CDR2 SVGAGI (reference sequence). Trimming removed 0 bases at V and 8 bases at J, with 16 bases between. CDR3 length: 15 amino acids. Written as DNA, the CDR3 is TGTGCCAGCAGTTACTCGGACAGCCCTGGATCGGGCTACACCTTC. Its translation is CASSYSDSPGSGYTF.

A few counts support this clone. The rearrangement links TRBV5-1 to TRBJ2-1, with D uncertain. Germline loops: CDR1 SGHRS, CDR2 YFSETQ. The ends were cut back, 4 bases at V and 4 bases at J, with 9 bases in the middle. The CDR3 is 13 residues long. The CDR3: CASSLPLYNEQFF. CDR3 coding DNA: TGCGCCAGCAGCCTCCCTCTTTACAATGAGCAGTTCTTC.

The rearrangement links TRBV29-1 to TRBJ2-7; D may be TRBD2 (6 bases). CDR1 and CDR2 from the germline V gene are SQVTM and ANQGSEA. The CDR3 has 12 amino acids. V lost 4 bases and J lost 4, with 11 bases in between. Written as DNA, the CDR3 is TGCAGCGTTGGCGCAGGGAGGTACGAGCAGTACTTC. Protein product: CSVGAGRYEQYF.

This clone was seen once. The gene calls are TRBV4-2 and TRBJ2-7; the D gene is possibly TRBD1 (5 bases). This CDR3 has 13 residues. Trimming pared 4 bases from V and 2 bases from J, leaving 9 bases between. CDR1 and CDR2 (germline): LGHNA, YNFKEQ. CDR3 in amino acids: CASSPGQAYEQYF. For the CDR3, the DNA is TGTGCCAGCAGCCCCGGACAAGCCTACGAGCAGTACTTC.

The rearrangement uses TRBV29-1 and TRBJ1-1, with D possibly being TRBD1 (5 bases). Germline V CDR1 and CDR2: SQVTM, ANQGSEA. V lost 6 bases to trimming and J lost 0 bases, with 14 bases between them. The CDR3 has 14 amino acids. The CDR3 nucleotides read TGCAGCGTACGATCTAGGGGAATGAACACTGAAGCTTTCTTT. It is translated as CSVRSRGMNTEAFF.

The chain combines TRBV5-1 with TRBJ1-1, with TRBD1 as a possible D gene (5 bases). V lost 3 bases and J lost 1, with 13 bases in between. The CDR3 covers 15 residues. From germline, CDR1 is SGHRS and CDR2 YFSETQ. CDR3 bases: TGCGCCAGCAGCTCCTCCGTGGGGGGGAACACTGAAGCTTTCTTT. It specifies CASSSSVGGNTEAFF.

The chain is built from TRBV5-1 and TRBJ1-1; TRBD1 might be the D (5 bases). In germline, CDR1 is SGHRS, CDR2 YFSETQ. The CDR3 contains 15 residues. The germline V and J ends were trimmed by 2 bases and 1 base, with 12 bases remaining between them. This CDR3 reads CASSFLGVENTEAFF. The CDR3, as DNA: TGCGCCAGCAGCTTCTTAGGGGTGGAGAACACTGAAGCTTTCTTT.

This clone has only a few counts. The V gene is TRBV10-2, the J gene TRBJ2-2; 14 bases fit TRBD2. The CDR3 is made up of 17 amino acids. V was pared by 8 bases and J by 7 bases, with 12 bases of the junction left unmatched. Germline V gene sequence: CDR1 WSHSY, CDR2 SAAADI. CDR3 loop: CASGLAGGGNDNGELFF. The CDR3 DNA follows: TGCGCCAGCGGACTAGCGGGGGGCGGGAACGATAACGGGGAGCTGTTTTTT.

The CDR3 loop is CASSRLAGSYNEQFF. CDR3 DNA sequence: TGTGCCAGCAGCAGACTAGCGGGATCCTACAATGAGCAGTTCTTC. This sequence joins TRBV14 and TRBJ2-1; 11 bases fit TRBD2. Germline V CDR1 and CDR2: SGHDN, FVKESK. V was pared by 5 bases and J by 1 base, with 1 base of the junction left unmatched. The CDR3 covers 15 residues. Full variable domain (remainder filled in from reference TRBV14 and TRBJ2-1): EAGVTQFPSHSVIEKGQTVTLRCDPISGHDNLYWYRRVMGKEIKFLLHFVKESKQDESGMPNNRFLAERTGGTYSTLKVQPAELEDSGVYFCASSRLAGSYNEQFFGPGTRLTVL.

CDR3 DNA: TGTGCCAGCAGTTACTCGCCGGGACTAGTAAAAGATACGCAGTATTTT. Protein product: CASSYSPGLVKDTQYF. V usage is TRBV6-2 or TRBV6-3 and J usage is TRBJ2-3; 8 nucleotides align to TRBD2. Trimming removed 0 bases from V and 5 bases from J; junction bases left unmatched: 7. CDR3 size: 16 residues. CDR1 and CDR2 (germline): MNHEY, SVGEGT.

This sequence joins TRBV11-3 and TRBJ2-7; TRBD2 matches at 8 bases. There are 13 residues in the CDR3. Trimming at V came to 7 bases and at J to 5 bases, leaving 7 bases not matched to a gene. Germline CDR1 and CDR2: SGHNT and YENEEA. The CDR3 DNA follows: TGTGCCAGCAAGGCGGGGACTAGAAACGAGCAGTACTTC. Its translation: CASKAGTRNEQYF. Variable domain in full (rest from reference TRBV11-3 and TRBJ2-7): EAGVVQSPRYKIIEKKQPVAFWCNPISGHNTLYWYLQNLGQGPELLIRYENEEAVDDSQLPKDRFSAERLKGVDSTLKIQPAELGDSAVYLCASKAGTRNEQYFGPGTRLTVT.

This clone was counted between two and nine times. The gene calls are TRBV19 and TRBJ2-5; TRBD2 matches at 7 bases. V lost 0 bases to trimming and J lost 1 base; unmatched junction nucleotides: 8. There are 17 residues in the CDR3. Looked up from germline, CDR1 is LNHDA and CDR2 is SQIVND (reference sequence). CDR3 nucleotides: TGTGCCAGTAGTATAGATCTCCGGCGGGGGAGCCAAGAGACCCAGTACTTC. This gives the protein CASSIDLRRGSQETQYF.

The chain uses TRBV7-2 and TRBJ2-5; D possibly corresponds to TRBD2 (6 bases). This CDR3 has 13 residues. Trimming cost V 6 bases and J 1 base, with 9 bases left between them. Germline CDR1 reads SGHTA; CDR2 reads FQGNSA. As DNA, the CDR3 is TGTGCCAGCAGTCTGGGGGGCCAAGAGACCCAGTACTTC. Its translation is CASSLGGQETQYF.

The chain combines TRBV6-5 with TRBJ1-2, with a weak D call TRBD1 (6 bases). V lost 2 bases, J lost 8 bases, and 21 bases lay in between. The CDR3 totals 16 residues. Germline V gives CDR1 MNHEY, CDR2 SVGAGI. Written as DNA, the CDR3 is TGTGCCAGCAGTTACGGGTCCGGGACACTCGGAGGCGGCTACACCTTC. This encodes CASSYGSGTLGGGYTF.

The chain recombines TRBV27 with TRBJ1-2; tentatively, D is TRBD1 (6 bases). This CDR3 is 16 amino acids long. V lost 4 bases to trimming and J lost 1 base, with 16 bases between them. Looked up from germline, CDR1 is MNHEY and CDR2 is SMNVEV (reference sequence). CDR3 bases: TGTGCCAGCAGTTCTAGGGGGACGGGTTTTAACTATGGCTACACCTTC. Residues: CASSSRGTGFNYGYTF.

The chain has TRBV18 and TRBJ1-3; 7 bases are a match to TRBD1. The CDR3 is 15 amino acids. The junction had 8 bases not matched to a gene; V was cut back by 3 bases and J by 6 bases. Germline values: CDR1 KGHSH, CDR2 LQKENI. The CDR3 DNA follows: TGTGCCAGCTCACCGCAACCCGGGACAGAAAACACCATATATTTT. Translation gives CASSPQPGTENTIYF.

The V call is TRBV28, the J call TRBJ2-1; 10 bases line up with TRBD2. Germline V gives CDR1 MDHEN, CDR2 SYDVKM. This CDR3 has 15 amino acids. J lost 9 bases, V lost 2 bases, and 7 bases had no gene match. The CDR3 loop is CASSLMSGGAFEQFF. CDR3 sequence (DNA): TGTGCCAGCAGTTTAATGAGCGGGGGGGCCTTTGAGCAGTTCTTC.

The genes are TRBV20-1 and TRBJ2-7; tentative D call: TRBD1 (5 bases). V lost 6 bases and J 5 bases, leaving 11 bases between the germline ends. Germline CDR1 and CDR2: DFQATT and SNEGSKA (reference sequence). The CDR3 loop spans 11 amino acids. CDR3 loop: CSAPLGDEQYV. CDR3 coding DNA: TGCAGTGCCCCCCTAGGGGACGAGCAGTACGTC.

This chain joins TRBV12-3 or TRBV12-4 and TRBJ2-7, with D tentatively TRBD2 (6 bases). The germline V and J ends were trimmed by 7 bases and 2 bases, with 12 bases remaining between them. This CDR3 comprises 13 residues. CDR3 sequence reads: CASTASVPYEQYF. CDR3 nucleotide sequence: TGTGCCAGCACCGCTAGCGTTCCCTACGAGCAGTACTTC.

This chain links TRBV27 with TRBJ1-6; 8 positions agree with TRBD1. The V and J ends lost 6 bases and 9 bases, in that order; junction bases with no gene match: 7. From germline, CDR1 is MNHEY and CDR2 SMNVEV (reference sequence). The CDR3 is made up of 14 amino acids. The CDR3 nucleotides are TGTGCCAGCAGAGCCGACAGGGGTAGTTCACCCCTCCACTTT. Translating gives CASRADRGSSPLHF.

CDR3 residues: CASSITGHSYEQYF. The CDR3 coding sequence is TGTGCCAGCAGTATCACGGGACACTCCTACGAGCAGTACTTC. The rearrangement uses TRBV6-1 and TRBJ2-7, with D possibly TRBD1 on 6 matching bases. The CDR3 is 14 amino acids. The germline gives CDR1 MNHNS, CDR2 SASEGT. The germline V and J ends were trimmed by 5 bases and 0 bases, with 11 bases remaining between them.

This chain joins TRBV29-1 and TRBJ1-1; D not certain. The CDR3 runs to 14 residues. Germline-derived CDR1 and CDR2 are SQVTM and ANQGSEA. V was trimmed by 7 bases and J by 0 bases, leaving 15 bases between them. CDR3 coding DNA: TGCAGCGCTCACCCGGCAGGTATGAACACTGAAGCTTTCTTT. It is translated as CSAHPAGMNTEAFF.

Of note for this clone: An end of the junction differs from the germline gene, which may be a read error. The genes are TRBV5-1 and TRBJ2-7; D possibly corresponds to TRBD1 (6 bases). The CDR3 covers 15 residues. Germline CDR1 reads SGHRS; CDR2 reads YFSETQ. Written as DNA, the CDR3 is TGCGCCAGCAGCTTGGGTCAGGGGCTGGGAGTACAGAACCACTTC. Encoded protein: CASSLGQGLGVQNHF.

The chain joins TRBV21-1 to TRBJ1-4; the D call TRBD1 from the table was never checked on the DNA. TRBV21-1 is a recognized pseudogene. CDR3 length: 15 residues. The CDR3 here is CASSSSWDRGEKLFF. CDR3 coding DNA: TGTGCCAGCAGCAGCTCCTGGGACAGAGGGGAAAAACTGTTTTTT.

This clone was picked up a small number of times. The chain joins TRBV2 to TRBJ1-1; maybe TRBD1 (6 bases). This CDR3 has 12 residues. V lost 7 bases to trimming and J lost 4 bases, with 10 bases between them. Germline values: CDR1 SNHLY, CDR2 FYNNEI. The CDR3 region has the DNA TGTGCCAGCACCGGGACAAGCACTGAAGCTTTCTTT. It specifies CASTGTSTEAFF.

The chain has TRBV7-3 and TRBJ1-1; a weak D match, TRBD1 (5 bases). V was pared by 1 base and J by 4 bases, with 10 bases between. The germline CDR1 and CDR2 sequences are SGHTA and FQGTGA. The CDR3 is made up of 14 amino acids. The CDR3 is CASSLSWGGTEAFF. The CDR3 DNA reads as TGTGCCAGCAGCTTAAGCTGGGGCGGCACTGAAGCTTTCTTT.

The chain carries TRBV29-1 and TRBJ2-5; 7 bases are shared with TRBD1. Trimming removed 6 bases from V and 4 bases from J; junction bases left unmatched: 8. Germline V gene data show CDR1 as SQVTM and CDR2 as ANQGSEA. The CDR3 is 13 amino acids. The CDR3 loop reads CSVTGQTIETQYF. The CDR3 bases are TGCAGCGTGACGGGACAGACGATAGAGACCCAGTACTTC.